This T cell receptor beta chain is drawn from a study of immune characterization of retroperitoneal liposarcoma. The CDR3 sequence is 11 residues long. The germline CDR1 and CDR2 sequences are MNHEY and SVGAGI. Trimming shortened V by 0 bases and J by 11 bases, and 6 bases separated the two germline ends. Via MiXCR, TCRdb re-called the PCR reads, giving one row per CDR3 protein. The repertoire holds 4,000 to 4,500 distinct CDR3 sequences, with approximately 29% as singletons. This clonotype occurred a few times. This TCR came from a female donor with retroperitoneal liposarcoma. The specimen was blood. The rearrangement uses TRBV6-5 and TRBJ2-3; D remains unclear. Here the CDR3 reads CASSYSWMQYF. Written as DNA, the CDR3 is TGTGCCAGCAGTTACTCGTGGATGCAGTATTTT.